The sample holds many counts of the clone carrying this TCR beta chain. Time point specified: after trial treatment. The sample's treatment: LDRT plus nivolumab, ipilimumab, low-dose cyclophosphamide and aspirin (RACIN trial). The germline V gene has CDR1 SGHVS and CDR2 FQNEAQ. Germline trimming cut 5 bases from V and 5 bases from J; bases unmatched to any gene: 10. CDR3 length: 18 amino acids. This entry belongs to a study of low-dose radiotherapy and immunotherapy resistance in tumors. For the study at large: The study administered intravenous cyclophosphamide at 200 mg/m2 every two weeks, one day ahead of radiation and immunotherapy.

Priming of first-strand cDNA relied on TRAV- and TRBV-specific primers (covering alpha and beta chains). With a constant-region primer and a V-primer adapter, TCRs were subjected to roughly 20 PCR cycles of amplification. TCRdb reprocessed the reads via MiXCR and lists one record per CDR3 protein. The sample has some 46,000 distinct CDR3 sequences, less than 30% seen once. The rearrangement joins TRBV7-8 to TRBJ2-2; 14 positions agree with TRBD2. This TCR came from a male donor with prostate cancer. The source material was PBMCs, sampled after low-dose radiotherapy plus immunotherapy. In nucleotides, the CDR3 is TGTGCCAGCAGCCCCCCCGGGACTAGCGGGGGTAGGACCGGGGAGCTGTTTTTT. It encodes CASSPPGTSGGRTGELFF.